This T cell receptor (beta chain) was sequenced during a study of blood T cell repertoires in COVID-19 (dated by TCRdb to about 2020). Broadly, across the study: The collaborator samples originated in the United States, Italy and Spain and spanned the acute and convalescent phases of COVID-19. The prospective study material was composed of cDNA or gDNA derived from T cells, B-cell-depleted T cells, or PBMCs. Sample metadata almost always included a de-identified subject ID, COVID-19 status, age in years and sex. Subjects who had been exposed to COVID-19, were actively infected with it, or had recovered from it provided the deeply sampled blood TCRbeta repertoires that made up the dataset. The repertoires were released in a freely available public database meant as a resource for research on the immune response to SARS-CoV-2. Samples were obtained from the ongoing ImmuneRACE study (first 160 participants) and from some 1,200 subjects provided by 6 global collaborators. HLA class I and class II types, where available, came from metadata supplied by the sample provider rather than from assay-based typing. Here is what the overall study found, with its caveats: The amount of clinical and demographic metadata varied by source and participant and was provided uncurated.

This clone appeared once. Which antigen it targets is not known. Base-call qualities are not available, and no considerably larger clone is one nucleotide away. The immunoSEQ Assay, a bias-controlled multiplex PCR, was used to amplify TCRbeta CDR3 regions from genomic DNA. Turning to the authors' computational methods: Nucleated cell counts per sample were estimated from amplification of reference gene primers within the assay. To quantify the absolute abundance of each unique TCRbeta CDR3 rearrangement, sequence reads were collapsed and filtered. For each sample, productive Simpson clonality was calculated by taking the square root of Simpson's diversity index across productive rearrangements. The immuneACCESS repertoire file appears here via TCRdb, limited to in-frame rearrangements. These files lack a portion of the clones; in checked studies, under half of the deficit traces to unresolved V genes, and the cause of the others is not known. V, J and clone size are those of that table, while D and trimming were read from the DNA. Across this sample there are 130,000 or so clones, with around nine tenths seen only once. The ten largest make up 1.5% of the sample.

Collaborating institutions collected whole blood in K2EDTA tubes following their own protocols. For TCRbeta analysis, collaborators shipped samples as frozen whole blood, isolated PBMCs, or DNA extracted from either of those sample types. Trimming removed 8 bases from V and 1 base from J, leaving 11 bases between the germline ends. Including cysteine and phenylalanine, the CDR3 has 13 amino acids. Only the CDR3 part of the read is kept: 39 bases, read in frame from the first base. According to the germline V gene, CDR1 reads MDHEN and CDR2 reads SYDVKM. Source material: peripheral blood. Recombination joined TRBV28 with TRBJ1-1; the best D guess is TRBD1, with 6 bases matching. The TCR originated in an older woman with acute or convalescent COVID-19. The encoded CDR3 is CASLGQQNTEAFF. The sequence in DNA is TGTGCCAGCCTAGGACAGCAGAACACTGAAGCTTTCTTT.